The 31 T cell receptor beta chains below come from one sample, sequenced in a study of T cells in tumors and immune-related adverse events. The repertoire was sequenced with immunoSEQ multiplex PCR; TCRdb's copy has only in-frame clones and lacks some. The table records around 8,100 clones, around 94% of them present only once. The source was lymph node tissue, collected from a patient treated with anti-PD-1 therapy. The receptors originated from a female donor with metastatic renal cell carcinoma.

V and J are TRBV7-9 and TRBJ1-6; tentatively, D is TRBD1 (5 bases). The CDR3 runs 16 residues. Trimming removed 5 bases from V and 14 bases from J, with 25 bases in between. Germline CDR1 reads SEHNR; CDR2 reads FQNEAQ (reference sequence). CDR3: CASSPQGLAFQGTLHF. The CDR3 bases are TGTGCCAGCAGCCCCCAGGGACTTGCTTTTCAAGGGACCCTCCACTTT.

V is TRBV25-1 and J is TRBJ1-2; 7 nucleotides line up with TRBD1. V dropped 0 bases and J dropped 3; count of bases not matched to a gene: 4. Germline CDR1 MGHDK, CDR2 SYGVNS. The CDR3 consists of 15 residues. The DNA for the CDR3 is TGTGCCAGCAGTGAATATTTCGACAGGGACTATGGCTACACCTTC. Its protein is CASSEYFDRDYGYTF.

The chain links TRBV29-1 to TRBJ2-2; no definite D call. CDR1 and CDR2 from the germline V gene are SQVTM and ANQGSEA. CDR3 size: 13 residues. V lost 6 bases and J lost 6, with 14 bases in between. As DNA, the CDR3 is TGCAGCGTGGCGACAATTGTCTCCGGGGAGCTGTTTTTT. Protein: CSVATIVSGELFF.

The chain has TRBV18 and TRBJ2-7, with D possibly being TRBD2 (5 bases). The germline gives CDR1 KGHSH, CDR2 LQKENI. V shed 3 bases and J shed 4 bases, with 13 bases lying between them. There are 14 residues in the CDR3. CDR3 sequence: CASSPGAGSYEQYF. CDR3 nucleotides: TGTGCCAGCTCACCGGGAGCTGGCTCGTACGAGCAGTACTTC.

V usage is TRBV7-8 and J usage is TRBJ1-1; weak D call: TRBD1 (5 bases). With 0 bases removed from V and 2 bases from J, the gap between germline ends came to 13 bases. The CDR3 runs to 16 residues. The V gene's germline CDR1 is SGHVS and CDR2 FQNEAQ. DNA for the CDR3: TGTGCCAGCAGCTTAGCTCTTCTAGGGGCCAACACTGAAGCTTTCTTT. As protein: CASSLALLGANTEAFF.

The chain couples TRBV11-2 to TRBJ2-1; 7 positions agree with TRBD2. V dropped 5 bases and J dropped 10; count of bases not matched to a gene: 17. In germline, CDR1 is SGHAT, CDR2 FQNNGV. The CDR3 is made up of 16 amino acids. The CDR3 nucleotides are TGTGCCAGCAGCCCCCTTCTGGGGAGGGCCCAGGGCGAGCAGTTCTTC. This gives the protein CASSPLLGRAQGEQFF. The full variable domain, with the rest looked up from reference TRBV11-2 and TRBJ2-1, is EAGVAQSPRYKIIEKRQSVAFWCNPISGHATLYWYQQILGQGPKLLIQFQNNGVVDDSQLPKDRFSAERLKGVDSTLKIQPAKLEDSAVYLCASSPLLGRAQGEQFFGPGTRLTVL.

The chain has TRBV2 and TRBJ1-1; no firm D call. The CDR3 extends over 13 amino acids. From germline, CDR1 is SNHLY and CDR2 FYNNEI. With 6 bases removed from V and 0 bases from J, the gap between germline ends came to 8 bases. For the CDR3, the DNA is TGTGCCAGCAGCTCACATATGAACACTGAAGCTTTCTTT. Translated, it gives CASSSHMNTEAFF.

The rearrangement uses TRBV7-9 and TRBJ1-4; TRBD1 might be the D (5 bases). The V end lost 2 bases, the J end lost 0 bases, and 16 bases lay between the germline ends. Germline V gene lookup returns CDR1 SEHNR and CDR2 FQNEAQ (reference sequence). The CDR3 has 18 amino acids. The CDR3 nucleotides read TGTGCCAGCAGCTTAAGTGGGGGAGGGGTAACAACTAATGAAAAACTGTTTTTT. Translating gives CASSLSGGGVTTNEKLFF.

This sequence joins TRBV10-3 and TRBJ1-2; D gene unclear. The ends were cut back, 4 bases at V and 2 bases at J, with 11 bases in the middle. The CDR3 has 14 amino acids. The germline CDR1 and CDR2 sequences are ENHRY and SYGVKD. CDR3 sequence (DNA): TGTGCCATCAGTGCCGTCAGCCGGAACTATGGCTACACCTTC. Translating it yields CAISAVSRNYGYTF.

This clone was found a few times. The chain combines TRBV10-2 with TRBJ2-3; perhaps TRBD1 as D (6 bases). The V end was cut by 4 bases, the J end by 1 base, with 15 bases between. This CDR3 contains 16 residues. CDR1 WSHSY and CDR2 SAAADI come from the germline V gene. The DNA of the CDR3 is TGCGCCAGCAGTGGACGGCCCGGGACACGCACAGATACGCAGTATTTT. This translates into CASSGRPGTRTDTQYF.

The rearrangement uses TRBV19 and TRBJ2-4; 10 bases agree with TRBD1. From germline, CDR1 is LNHDA and CDR2 SQIVND (reference sequence). This CDR3 contains 13 residues. The V segment lost 5 bases and the J segment 9 bases; nucleotides outside the gene matches: 4. The CDR3 reads CASSVGQGRIQYF. The CDR3 coding sequence is TGTGCCAGTAGTGTGGGACAGGGGCGCATTCAGTACTTC.

The chain couples TRBV7-2 to TRBJ1-2; 7 positions match TRBD1. This CDR3 region has 14 residues. V lost 7 bases and J lost 2; bases outside the gene matches: 7. Germline values: CDR1 SGHTA, CDR2 FQGNSA. The DNA of the CDR3 is TGTGCCAGCACTCCTACAGGGGCAAACTATGGCTACACCTTC. The encoded protein is CASTPTGANYGYTF.

The rearrangement joins TRBV11-3 to TRBJ2-5; maybe TRBD2 (5 bases). Deletions cut 5 bases from V and 5 bases from J, with 12 bases between. The length of the CDR3 is 13 residues. Germline assignment: CDR1 SGHNT and CDR2 YENEEA. The CDR3 is CASSAGLVETQYF. In DNA form, the CDR3 reads TGTGCCAGCAGCGCGGGCCTTGTTGAGACCCAGTACTTC.

The gene calls are TRBV27 and TRBJ2-1; the match to TRBD2 covers 14 bases. With V trimmed by 8 bases and J by 0 bases, 3 bases remained unmatched. Germline CDR1 MNHEY, CDR2 SMNVEV (reference sequence). The CDR3 runs 16 residues. Here the CDR3 reads CASGGTSGSSYNEQFF. The CDR3 DNA reads as TGTGCCAGCGGAGGGACTAGCGGGAGCTCCTACAATGAGCAGTTCTTC.

This rearrangement joins TRBV19 to TRBJ1-1; TRBD1 agrees at 9 bases. This CDR3 has 16 residues. V lost 7 bases to trimming and J lost 4 bases; unmatched junction nucleotides: 13. CDR1 and CDR2 from the germline V gene are LNHDA and SQIVND (reference sequence). CDR3 sequence (DNA): TGTGCCAGTACAAGGGACAGGGAAAGGTTAGGCACTGAAGCTTTCTTT. It encodes CASTRDRERLGTEAFF.

The chain employs TRBV11-3 and TRBJ1-4; the D is unclear. The CDR3 has 13 residues. V was shortened by 5 bases and J by 4 bases, with 8 bases between the two germline ends. Per germline, CDR1 SGHNT and CDR2 YENEEA. CDR3 nucleotide sequence: TGTGCCAGCAGCCCCCGGGGTAATGAAAAACTGTTTTTT. Protein product: CASSPRGNEKLFF.

The genes are TRBV14 and TRBJ2-1; D is undetermined. This CDR3 has 19 residues. CDR1 and CDR2 from the germline V gene are SGHDN and FVKESK. The V end was cut by 1 base, the J end by 1 base, with 20 bases between. In DNA form, the CDR3 reads TGTGCCAGCAGCCAAGTAAGGATACCGATCGGACCATCCTACAATGAGCAGTTCTTC. This gives the protein CASSQVRIPIGPSYNEQFF.

The J gene is TRBJ2-7, the V gene TRBV10-2, with 7 nucleotides matching TRBD2. Germline V gene lookup returns CDR1 WSHSY and CDR2 SAAADI. J gave up 6 bases and V 5 bases, and 7 bases lay outside the gene matches. This CDR3 spans 13 amino acids. The CDR3 loop is CASSKGRGAEQYF. CDR3 DNA: TGCGCCAGCAGTAAAGGGAGGGGAGCCGAGCAGTACTTC.

The rearrangement uses TRBV19 and TRBJ1-5, with 10 bases aligning to TRBD1. Germline V gene data show CDR1 as LNHDA and CDR2 as SQIVND (reference sequence). There are 16 residues in the CDR3. The trim removed 4 bases at V and 3 bases at J, leaving 6 bases unmatched. The CDR3 spells CASSTPGQGHNQPQHF. The CDR3 DNA reads as TGTGCCAGTAGTACTCCGGGACAGGGGCACAATCAGCCCCAGCATTTT.

This sequence joins TRBV19 and TRBJ2-1; a weak D match, TRBD2 (6 bases). The V end was cut by 0 bases, the J end by 0 bases, with 9 bases between. CDR3 length: 16 amino acids. From germline, CDR1 is LNHDA and CDR2 SQIVND (reference sequence). CDR3 amino acids: CASSIEAGRSYNEQFF. CDR3 DNA sequence: TGTGCCAGTAGTATAGAAGCGGGCCGCTCCTACAATGAGCAGTTCTTC. The full variable domain, completed using reference TRBV19 and TRBJ2-1, is DGGITQSPKYLFRKEGQNVTLSCEQNLNHDAMYWYRQDPGQGLRLIYYSQIVNDFQKGDIAEGYSVSREKKESFPLTVTSAQKNPTAFYLCASSIEAGRSYNEQFFGPGTRLTVL.

The V gene is TRBV19, the J gene TRBJ1-4; D not resolved. Germline assignment: CDR1 LNHDA and CDR2 SQIVND (reference sequence). The CDR3 loop spans 15 amino acids. Trimming cost V 5 bases and J 7 bases, with 17 bases left between them. The CDR3 region is CASSPRLTRSEKLFF. Written as DNA, the CDR3 is TGTGCCAGTAGTCCCCGGCTAACTAGGAGTGAAAAACTGTTTTTT. The variable domain in full, completed from reference TRBV19 and TRBJ1-4, reads DGGITQSPKYLFRKEGQNVTLSCEQNLNHDAMYWYRQDPGQGLRLIYYSQIVNDFQKGDIAEGYSVSREKKESFPLTVTSAQKNPTAFYLCASSPRLTRSEKLFFGSGTQLSVL.

The V gene is TRBV6-1, the J gene TRBJ1-4, with 7 bases identical to TRBD1. After removal of 8 bases from V and 1 base from J, the junction contained 4 bases not matched to a gene. The germline V gene has CDR1 MNHNS and CDR2 SASEGT. This CDR3 comprises 14 residues. CDR3 sequence reads: CASGPGGTNEKLFF. The CDR3 bases are TGTGCCAGCGGACCAGGGGGAACTAATGAAAAACTGTTTTTT.

This clone was picked up one time. The chain couples TRBV15 to TRBJ2-7; D is possibly TRBD2 (7 bases). With 6 bases removed from V and 1 base from J, the gap between germline ends came to 10 bases. CDR1 LNHNV and CDR2 YYDKDF come from the germline V gene (reference sequence). This CDR3 contains 13 residues. The CDR3, as DNA: TGTGCCACCAGGGGGGGGGCATCCTACGAGCAGTACTTC. This sequence encodes CATRGGASYEQYF.

This rearrangement joins TRBV6-1 to TRBJ1-2; 9 bases line up with TRBD1. The length of the CDR3 is 15 residues. Looked up from germline, CDR1 is MNHNS and CDR2 is SASEGT. Losses at the gene ends were 4 bases for V and 5 bases for J; bases not matched to a gene: 8. The DNA of the CDR3 is TGTGCCAGCAGTGGGGGACAGGGAGGAGGGTATGGCTACACCTTC. As protein: CASSGGQGGGYGYTF.

In its sample, this clone was seen a few times. The chain carries TRBV5-1 and TRBJ1-1, with D possibly being TRBD1 (5 bases). The CDR3 covers 12 residues. V shed 8 bases and J shed 2 bases, with 10 bases lying between them. Germline V CDR1 and CDR2: SGHRS, YFSETQ. In DNA, the CDR3 is TGCGCCAGTGGGGCCAGAAACACTGAAGCTTTCTTT. It translates to CASGARNTEAFF.

V gene TRBV7-8 combines with J gene TRBJ1-2, with D hard to call. The V end was cut by 5 bases, the J end by 2 bases, with 21 bases between. There are 17 residues in the CDR3. Germline V gives CDR1 SGHVS, CDR2 FQNEAQ. This CDR3 reads CASSPLDRRRGNYGYTF. The CDR3 DNA sequence: TGTGCCAGCAGCCCCCTGGACCGCAGGCGGGGAAACTATGGCTACACCTTC.

The J gene is TRBJ2-1, the V gene TRBV10-1; D remains unclear. CDR3 length equals 12 residues. Trimming removed 4 bases from V and 7 bases from J, with 8 bases in between. Germline CDR1 and CDR2: WNHNN and SYGVQD (reference sequence). The CDR3 coding sequence is TGCGCCAGCAGTGGAGGTAGTAATGAGCAGTTCTTC. It codes for CASSGGSNEQFF.

In nucleotides, the CDR3 is TGTGCCAGCAATAGCCTCCAGAGGAACACCGGGGAGCTGTTTTTT. This gives the protein CASNSLQRNTGELFF. V usage is TRBV5-6 and J usage is TRBJ2-2; D unclear. Germline CDR1 SGHDT, CDR2 YYEEEE. The CDR3 extends over 15 amino acids. The germline V and J ends were trimmed by 6 bases and 1 base, with 13 bases remaining between them.

This rearrangement joins TRBV18 to TRBJ1-5, with D tentatively TRBD1 (5 bases). The CDR3 runs 13 residues. Germline V gene sequence: CDR1 KGHSH, CDR2 LQKENI. Deletions cut 2 bases from V and 5 bases from J, with 7 bases between. The DNA of the CDR3 is TGTGCCAGCTCACCAGGACAAGATCAGCCCCAGCATTTT. Translated: CASSPGQDQPQHF.

The chain uses TRBV11-2 and TRBJ1-3; TRBD1 is a possible D gene (6 bases). The CDR3 loop spans 16 amino acids. Germline V lookup: CDR1 SGHAT, CDR2 FQNNGV. The V and J ends lost 4 bases and 5 bases respectively, with 18 bases between them. The CDR3 DNA sequence: TGTGCCAGCAGCTCGTTAAGACAGGCCCCTCGAAACACCATATATTTT. It specifies CASSSLRQAPRNTIYF. Full variable domain (missing parts from reference TRBV11-2 and TRBJ1-3): EAGVAQSPRYKIIEKRQSVAFWCNPISGHATLYWYQQILGQGPKLLIQFQNNGVVDDSQLPKDRFSAERLKGVDSTLKIQPAKLEDSAVYLCASSSLRQAPRNTIYFGEGSWLTVV.

CDR3 loop: CASSLVREGLGKNIQYF. The CDR3 DNA is TGTGCCAGCAGCTTGGTGCGGGAGGGTTTGGGCAAAAACATTCAGTACTTC. V is TRBV5-4 and J is TRBJ2-4, with 9 bases aligning to TRBD2. Trimming cost V 0 bases and J 3 bases; bases outside gene matches: 7. The germline gives CDR1 SGHNT, CDR2 YYREEE (reference sequence). The CDR3 covers 17 residues.